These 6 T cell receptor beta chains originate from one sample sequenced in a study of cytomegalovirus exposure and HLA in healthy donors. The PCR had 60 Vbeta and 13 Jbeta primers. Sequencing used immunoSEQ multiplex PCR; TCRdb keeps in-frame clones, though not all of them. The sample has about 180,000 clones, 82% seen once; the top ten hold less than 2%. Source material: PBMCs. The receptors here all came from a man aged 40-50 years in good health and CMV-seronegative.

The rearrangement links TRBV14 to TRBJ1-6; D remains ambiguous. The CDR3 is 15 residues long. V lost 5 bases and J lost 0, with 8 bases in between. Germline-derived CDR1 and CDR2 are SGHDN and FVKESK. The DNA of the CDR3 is TGTGCCAGCAGCGACGGGGTCTCCTATAATTCACCCCTCCACTTT. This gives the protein CASSDGVSYNSPLHF.

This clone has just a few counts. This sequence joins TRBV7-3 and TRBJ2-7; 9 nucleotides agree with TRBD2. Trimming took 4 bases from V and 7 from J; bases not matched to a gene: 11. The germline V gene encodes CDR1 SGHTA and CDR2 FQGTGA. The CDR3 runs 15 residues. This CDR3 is CASSSNGLARVEQYF. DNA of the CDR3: TGTGCCAGCAGCTCTAATGGACTAGCGAGGGTAGAGCAGTACTTC.

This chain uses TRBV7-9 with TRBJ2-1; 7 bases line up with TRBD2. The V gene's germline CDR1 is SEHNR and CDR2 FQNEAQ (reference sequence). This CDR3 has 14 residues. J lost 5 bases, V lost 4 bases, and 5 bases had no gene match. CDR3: CASSSGLTHNEQFF. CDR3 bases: TGTGCCAGCAGCTCGGGACTAACTCACAATGAGCAGTTCTTC. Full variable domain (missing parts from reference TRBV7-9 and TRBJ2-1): DTGVSQNPRHKITKRGQNVTFRCDPISEHNRLYWYRQTLGQGPEFLTYFQNEAQLEKSRLLSDRFSAERPKGSFSTLEIQRTEQGDSAMYLCASSSGLTHNEQFFGPGTRLTVL.

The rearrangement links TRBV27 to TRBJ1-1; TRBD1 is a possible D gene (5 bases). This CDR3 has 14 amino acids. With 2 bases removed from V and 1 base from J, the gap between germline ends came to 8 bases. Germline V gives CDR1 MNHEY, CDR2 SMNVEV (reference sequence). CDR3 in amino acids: CASSLGTTNTEAFF. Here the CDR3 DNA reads TGTGCCAGCAGTTTAGGGACTACGAACACTGAAGCTTTCTTT.

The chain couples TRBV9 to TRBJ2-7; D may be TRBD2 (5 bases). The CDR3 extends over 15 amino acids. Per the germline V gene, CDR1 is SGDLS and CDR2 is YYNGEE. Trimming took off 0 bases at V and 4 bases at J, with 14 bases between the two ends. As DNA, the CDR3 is TGTGCCAGCAGCGTAGAGGAGGTGTCAAGGTACGAGCAGTACTTC. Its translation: CASSVEEVSRYEQYF.

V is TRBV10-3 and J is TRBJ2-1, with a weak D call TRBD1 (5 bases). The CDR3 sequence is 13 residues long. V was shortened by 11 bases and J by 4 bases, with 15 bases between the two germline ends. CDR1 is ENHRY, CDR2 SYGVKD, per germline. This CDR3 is CALGPPGYNEQFF. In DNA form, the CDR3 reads TGTGCCCTGGGGCCCCCGGGTTACAATGAGCAGTTCTTC.